This TCR beta chain came from a study of cytotoxic CD8 clonotypes in ibrutinib-treated CLL. Trimming took off 3 bases at V and 4 bases at J, with 6 bases between the two ends. The CDR3 extends over 12 amino acids. CDR1 and CDR2 from the germline V gene are SGHNT and YYREEE (reference sequence). The authors obtained approximately 2 micrograms of genomic DNA from cryopreserved PBMCs for TCR beta libraries. Method: immunoSEQ multiplex PCR; TCRdb's copy keeps in-frame clones and lacks some. The sample records some 310,000 clones, around four fifths being singletons. The receptor was derived from a human donor with chronic lymphocytic leukemia. Material: PBMCs, obtained before ibrutinib treatment. This chain connects TRBV5-4 to TRBJ2-3; no firm D call. The CDR3: CASSSYPDTQYF. DNA of the CDR3: TGTGCCAGCAGCTCCTATCCAGATACGCAGTATTTT.